The TCR beta chain described here comes from a study of technical replicates of blood from several donors. Comments on this clone: One junction end disagrees with the germline gene, perhaps due to a read error.

The method was immunoSEQ multiplex PCR; TCRdb's version includes in-frame clones alone and lacks a portion of them. The data contain around 70,000 clones, just over 90% of them singletons. Germline CDR1 and CDR2: SSHAT and FNYEAQ (reference sequence). There are 15 residues in the CDR3. This chain uses TRBV7-7 with TRBJ1-1; 7 nucleotides align to TRBD1. The material sequenced was T cells isolated from PBMCs. The clonotype comes from a human donor in good health. The CDR3 coding sequence is TGTGCTAGCAGACCGTGGGGACAGATGAACACTGAAGCTTTCTTT. Amino acids: CASRPWGQMNTEAFF. Full variable domain (outside the CDR3, taken from reference TRBV7-7 and TRBJ1-1): GAGVSQSPRYKVTKRGQDVTLRCDPISSHATLYWYQQALGQGPEFLTYFNYEAQPDKSGLPSDRFSAERPEGSISTLTIQRTEQRDSAMYRCASRPWGQMNTEAFFGQGTRLTVV.